This T cell receptor (beta chain) was sequenced during a study of T-cell reconstitution after alpha-beta-depleted transplantation in children. This CDR3 has 15 amino acids. Trimming took 4 bases from V and 3 from J, leaving 15 bases between them. Germline CDR1 reads MNHEY; CDR2 reads SMNVEV (reference sequence). This clonotype was seen a single time. TCRbeta library construction was performed incorporating unique molecular identifiers. MiXCR, run by TCRdb on the PCR reads, gives a single entry per CDR3 protein. The sample has about 500,000 distinct CDR3 sequences; approximately 32% are singletons. V is TRBV27 and J is TRBJ1-2; the D is unclear. This receptor was identified in a human donor who donated a stem cell graft to a child with aplastic anemia. The specimen comprised PBMCs from the stem cell graft donor, sampled from the stem cell graft. The CDR3, as DNA: TGTGCCAGCAGTTCACCCCTGGGTCCAGACTATGGCTACACCTTC. This translates into CASSSPLGPDYGYTF.